One sample yielded the 29 T cell receptor beta chains listed below, sequenced in a study of blood T cell repertoires in COVID-19. Only in-frame clones appear in the TCRdb table, and some are missing; sequencing was by immunoSEQ multiplex PCR. In the table there are a few hundred thousand clones, 85% of which are singletons. The specimen was peripheral blood. Receptors were obtained from a woman aged 18-29 years with acute or convalescent COVID-19.

This chain connects TRBV7-9 to TRBJ1-4; D is uncertain. The ends were cut back, 7 bases at V and 7 bases at J, with 19 bases in the middle. The CDR3 sequence is 15 residues long. Per germline, CDR1 SEHNR and CDR2 FQNEAQ (reference sequence). CDR3 nucleotide sequence: TGTGCCAGCACCCCCCTACAACAGTTCGGTGAAAAACTGTTTTTT. It translates to CASTPLQQFGEKLFF. The full variable domain, in which reference TRBV7-9 and TRBJ1-4 provide the parts outside the CDR3, is DTGVSQNPRHKITKRGQNVTFRCDPISEHNRLYWYRQTLGQGPEFLTYFQNEAQLEKSRLLSDRFSAERPKGSFSTLEIQRTEQGDSAMYLCASTPLQQFGEKLFFGSGTQLSVL.

Only a few counts were recorded for this clone. The rearrangement joins TRBV4-1 to TRBJ2-1; D unresolved. The CDR3 has 16 amino acids. Germline assignment: CDR1 MGHRA and CDR2 YSYEKL. Trimming cost V 0 bases and J 4 bases, with 13 bases left between them. Written as DNA, the CDR3 is TGCGCCAGCAGCCAAGATCCGCCAGGCGAGTACAATGAGCAGTTCTTC. Protein: CASSQDPPGEYNEQFF.

The chain couples TRBV28 to TRBJ1-1; 9 bases are shared with TRBD1. The germline V gene has CDR1 MDHEN and CDR2 SYDVKM. The CDR3 totals 16 residues. With 4 bases clipped from V and 4 bases from J, the junction kept 10 bases outside the gene matches. The CDR3 sequence is CASSSYTDRGATEAFF. The CDR3 coding sequence is TGTGCCAGCAGTTCCTATACTGACAGGGGGGCCACTGAAGCTTTCTTT.

Concerning this clone itself: The junction does not match germline at one end; this may be a read error. The chain combines TRBV28 with TRBJ2-7; D might be TRBD2 (5 bases). The CDR3 runs to 14 residues. CDR1 and CDR2 (germline): MDHEN, SYDVKM. The CDR3 DNA is TGTGCCAGCAGTTTAAGGTTGGGTGTTGGCGGGTTGCACTTC. This codes for CASSLRLGVGGLHF.

CDR3 loop: CASGPGQGGPDSNQPQHF. The CDR3 region has the DNA TGTGCTAGTGGCCCCGGACAGGGGGGACCGGATAGCAATCAGCCCCAGCATTTT. V gene TRBV12-5 combines with J gene TRBJ1-5; TRBD1 agrees at 10 bases. This CDR3 region has 18 residues. Losses at the gene ends were 6 bases for V and 0 bases for J; bases not matched to a gene: 11. The germline V gene encodes CDR1 LGHNT and CDR2 FRNRAP.

This clone appeared once. The chain carries TRBV11-2 and TRBJ2-3, with D possibly being TRBD2 (6 bases). The CDR3 covers 16 residues. V was pared by 3 bases and J by 2 bases, with 15 bases between. Germline lookup yields CDR1 SGHAT and CDR2 FQNNGV. Here the CDR3 DNA reads TGTGCCAGCAGCTTTTCGGGACTGAGGACCACAGATACGCAGTATTTT. It yields the protein CASSFSGLRTTDTQYF. The full variable domain, completed using reference TRBV11-2 and TRBJ2-3, is EAGVAQSPRYKIIEKRQSVAFWCNPISGHATLYWYQQILGQGPKLLIQFQNNGVVDDSQLPKDRFSAERLKGVDSTLKIQPAKLEDSAVYLCASSFSGLRTTDTQYFGPGTRLTVL.

The chain's CDR3 is CAWTAGTGLNTEAFF. CDR3 bases: TGTGCCTGGACTGCGGGGACAGGGTTGAACACTGAAGCTTTCTTT. The chain links TRBV30 to TRBJ1-1; 9 bases agree with TRBD1. Trimming took 4 bases from V and 0 from J; bases not matched to a gene: 6. Germline V CDR1 and CDR2: GTSNPN, SVGIG (reference sequence). CDR3 length: 15 residues.

This clone has just a few counts. This sequence joins TRBV2 and TRBJ1-6; 8 positions agree with TRBD1. V lost 6 bases, J lost 10 bases, and 11 bases stayed unmatched. Germline CDR1 is SNHLY and CDR2 is FYNNEI. This CDR3 has 15 amino acids. This chain's CDR3 is CASRPGQGFASPLHF. CDR3 sequence (DNA): TGTGCCAGCAGGCCCGGACAGGGTTTTGCGTCACCCCTCCACTTT.

The chain has TRBV6-2 or TRBV6-3 and TRBJ1-5; 8 nucleotides align to TRBD1. V was clipped by 2 bases and J by 4 bases; unmatched bases: 4. Germline CDR1 and CDR2: MNHEY and SVGEGT. This CDR3 has 15 amino acids. This CDR3 is CASSYRDRQNQPQHF. CDR3 DNA: TGTGCCAGCAGTTACCGGGACAGGCAGAATCAGCCCCAGCATTTT.

There are a few counts of this clone. The chain recombines TRBV9 with TRBJ2-7, with 9 bases that match TRBD2. Per the germline V gene, CDR1 is SGDLS and CDR2 is YYNGEE. Germline trimming cut 4 bases from V and 5 bases from J; bases unmatched to any gene: 10. This CDR3 has 15 amino acids. The CDR3 is CASSQWGTSIHEQYF. CDR3 DNA sequence: TGTGCCAGCAGCCAATGGGGGACTAGCATCCACGAGCAGTACTTC.

The chain has TRBV5-1 and TRBJ1-2, with D unresolved. The ends were cut back, 1 base at V and 5 bases at J, with 9 bases in the middle. The CDR3 sequence is 13 residues long. The germline V gene has CDR1 SGHRS and CDR2 YFSETQ. The DNA of the CDR3 is TGCGCCAGCAGCTTGTTGGAGGGTTATGGCTACACCTTC. Its translation is CASSLLEGYGYTF.

The chain recombines TRBV2 with TRBJ2-7; tentative D call: TRBD2 (6 bases). V gave up 8 bases and J gave up 2 bases, with 10 bases separating them. Germline V gives CDR1 SNHLY, CDR2 FYNNEI. There are 12 residues in the CDR3. CDR3 coding DNA: TGTGCCAGCCGGGACTTTACCTACGAGCAGTACTTC. Translating gives CASRDFTYEQYF.

This chain links TRBV3-1 (or the pseudogene TRBV3-2) with TRBJ2-5; the D is unclear. With 6 bases removed from V and 6 bases from J, the gap between germline ends came to 17 bases. Germline V gene data show CDR1 as LGHDT and CDR2 as YNNKEL (reference sequence). The CDR3 runs 14 residues. The CDR3 loop reads CASSPGSSLKTQYF. CDR3 nucleotide sequence: TGTGCCAGCAGTCCTGGTAGCAGCCTAAAGACCCAGTACTTC.

CDR3 sequence reads: CASTLNSGGAGDTQYF. The DNA for the CDR3 is TGTGCCAGCACGCTCAATAGCGGGGGGGCCGGAGATACGCAGTATTTT. This chain links TRBV7-9 with TRBJ2-3; TRBD2 agrees at 11 bases. J was trimmed by 5 bases and V by 7 bases; bases with no gene match: 11. The CDR3 length is 16 residues. CDR1 is SEHNR and CDR2 is FQNEAQ in the germline V gene (reference sequence).

Only a few counts were recorded for this clone. This chain joins TRBV18 and TRBJ1-3; a weak D match, TRBD1 (6 bases). CDR1 KGHSH and CDR2 LQKENI come from the germline V gene. The CDR3 spans 14 residues. CDR3 coding DNA: TGTGCTCTCGGGGGGCCACTCTCTGGAAACACCATATATTTT. Amino acids: CALGGPLSGNTIYF. Together with reference TRBV18 and TRBJ1-3, the CDR3 gives the full variable domain: NAGVMQNPRHLVRRRGQEARLRCSPMKGHSHVYWYRQLPEEGLKFMVYLQKENIIDESGMPKERFSAEFPKEGPSILRIQQVVRGDSAAYFCALGGPLSGNTIYFGEGSWLTVV.

The rearrangement links TRBV27 to TRBJ1-3, with a tentative D call TRBD1 (6 bases). Trimming cost V 6 bases and J 4 bases, with 10 bases left between them. There are 13 residues in the CDR3. Germline V gene sequence: CDR1 MNHEY, CDR2 SMNVEV (reference sequence). Written as DNA, the CDR3 is TGTGCCAGCAGGACGACAGGAGGAAACACCATATATTTT. Encoded protein: CASRTTGGNTIYF.

This chain joins TRBV4-1 and TRBJ2-3, with 9 bases aligning to TRBD2. Germline lookup yields CDR1 MGHRA and CDR2 YSYEKL. The junction had 5 bases not matched to a gene; V was cut back by 1 base and J by 0 bases. This CDR3 is built from 17 residues. CDR3 sequence reads: CASSQVSGGRSTDTQYF. The CDR3 DNA is TGCGCCAGCAGCCAAGTCAGCGGGGGGAGGAGCACAGATACGCAGTATTTT.

V usage is TRBV27 and J usage is TRBJ2-5; 7 bases line up with TRBD2. V was pared by 10 bases and J by 5 bases, with 7 bases of the junction left unmatched. Germline V gene data show CDR1 as MNHEY and CDR2 as SMNVEV (reference sequence). The CDR3 length is 12 residues. The DNA of the CDR3 is TGTGCCACCGGGGAGGGCGTGGAGACCCAGTACTTC. Translation: CATGEGVETQYF.

The V and J genes are TRBV18 and TRBJ1-1; 8 bases line up with TRBD1. Germline V lookup: CDR1 KGHSH, CDR2 LQKENI. Germline trimming cut 6 bases from V and 6 bases from J; bases unmatched to any gene: 3. The CDR3 covers 12 residues. In DNA, the CDR3 is TGTGCCAGCTCGCTACAGGGGGCTGAAGCTTTCTTT. Translated, it gives CASSLQGAEAFF.

This chain links TRBV5-1 with TRBJ2-4, with TRBD1 as a possible D gene (6 bases). The germline V gene encodes CDR1 SGHRS and CDR2 YFSETQ. The CDR3 runs to 18 residues. The V end was cut by 1 base, the J end by 2 bases, with 19 bases between. The DNA for the CDR3 is TGCGCCAGCAGCTTGTCTCAGACATCAGGACAGTCCAAAAACATTCAGTACTTC. This codes for CASSLSQTSGQSKNIQYF. The full variable domain, with the rest looked up from reference TRBV5-1 and TRBJ2-4, is KAGVTQTPRYLIKTRGQQVTLSCSPISGHRSVSWYQQTPGQGLQFLFEYFSETQRNKGNFPGRFSGRQFSNSRSEMNVSTLELGDSALYLCASSLSQTSGQSKNIQYFGAGTRLSVL.

The V and J genes are TRBV5-1 and TRBJ1-2; 10 positions agree with TRBD1. J gave up 7 bases and V 4 bases, and 4 bases lay outside the gene matches. The CDR3 covers 13 residues. The germline V gene encodes CDR1 SGHRS and CDR2 YFSETQ. The CDR3 nucleotides read TGCGCCAGCAGCCAGACAGGGGGCGGTGGCTACACCTTC. Translation: CASSQTGGGGYTF.

This clone was observed a handful of times. V and J are TRBV2 and TRBJ1-6; no clear D gene. Germline CDR1 SNHLY, CDR2 FYNNEI. V was trimmed by 9 bases and J by 7 bases, leaving 13 bases between them. The CDR3 sequence is 13 residues long. The CDR3, as DNA: TGTGCCAGACACGGAGGAAGCAATTCACCCCTCCACTTT. Encoded protein: CARHGGSNSPLHF.

About this clone itself: Distinct nucleotide sequences in the sample also encode this CDR3. This chain joins TRBV2 and TRBJ1-5; TRBD1 might be the D (5 bases). Per the germline V gene, CDR1 is SNHLY and CDR2 is FYNNEI. This CDR3 region has 13 residues. The germline V and J ends were trimmed by 8 bases and 5 bases, with 13 bases remaining between them. CDR3 nucleotide sequence: TGTGCCAGCTGGAGCGGGGGGGATCAGCCCCAGCATTTT. It encodes CASWSGGDQPQHF.

This clone showed up just a few times. This chain uses TRBV2 with TRBJ1-1, with D perhaps matching TRBD1 (6 bases). CDR3 length: 14 amino acids. Germline loops: CDR1 SNHLY, CDR2 FYNNEI. Trimming left V 4 bases short and J 0 bases short, with 9 bases between. The CDR3 here is CASSGQVMNTEAFF. In DNA, the CDR3 is TGTGCCAGCAGTGGACAGGTTATGAACACTGAAGCTTTCTTT. Full variable domain (outside the CDR3, taken from reference TRBV2 and TRBJ1-1): EPEVTQTPSHQVTQMGQEVILRCVPISNHLYFYWYRQILGQKVEFLVSFYNNEISEKSEIFDDQFSVERPDGSNFTLKIRSTKLEDSAMYFCASSGQVMNTEAFFGQGTRLTVV.

The chain combines TRBV10-3 with TRBJ2-2, with TRBD1 matching 10 bases. The germline gives CDR1 ENHRY, CDR2 SYGVKD. The CDR3 length is 16 residues. J lost 4 bases, V lost 3 bases, and 5 bases had no gene match. The chain's CDR3 is CAISDPGQGTTGELFF. In DNA form, the CDR3 reads TGTGCCATCAGTGACCCGGGACAGGGGACCACCGGGGAGCTGTTTTTT.

The chain has TRBV2 and TRBJ1-4; D perhaps matches TRBD1 (5 bases). Germline values: CDR1 SNHLY, CDR2 FYNNEI. V lost 8 bases, J lost 3 bases, and 13 bases lay in between. The CDR3 is made up of 14 amino acids. As DNA, the CDR3 is TGTGCCAGCCTAAATTCAGGGTCTAATGAAAAACTGTTTTTT. Its translation: CASLNSGSNEKLFF.

This clone came up a few times. The V gene is TRBV19, the J gene TRBJ1-5; 9 nucleotides agree with TRBD1. Per the germline V gene, CDR1 is LNHDA and CDR2 is SQIVND (reference sequence). The CDR3 loop spans 16 amino acids. With V trimmed by 4 bases and J by 4 bases, 8 bases remained unmatched. CDR3 nucleotide sequence: TGTGCCAGTAGTACCGGACAGGGGCCGGGAAATCAGCCCCAGCATTTT. It specifies CASSTGQGPGNQPQHF.

The genes are TRBV5-6 and TRBJ1-1; the D gene is possibly TRBD1 (6 bases). CDR1 SGHDT and CDR2 YYEEEE come from the germline V gene. V was clipped by 2 bases and J by 7 bases, with 15 bases between them. CDR3 length equals 14 residues. CDR3 nucleotide sequence: TGTGCCAGCAGCTTATTTCGGGACACCGTTGAAGCTTTCTTT. It specifies CASSLFRDTVEAFF.

The rearrangement uses TRBV3-1 (or the pseudogene TRBV3-2) and TRBJ1-1; weak D call: TRBD1 (5 bases). Germline-derived CDR1 and CDR2 are LGHDT and YNNKEL (reference sequence). Deletions cut 0 bases from V and 6 bases from J, with 14 bases between. The length of the CDR3 is 15 residues. The CDR3 DNA is TGTGCCAGCAGCCAAGAGGGACTAACAAGGGCTGAAGCTTTCTTT. The encoded protein is CASSQEGLTRAEAFF.